This TCR beta chain was obtained from a study of T cell repertoires in cytomegalovirus infection. To note about this clonotype: Its antigen is not known.

TCRdb called the reads again in MiXCR, with one record for every CDR3 protein. The sample carries approximately 590,000 distinct CDR3 sequences, approximately 40% recorded once. The sequence derives from a human donor in good health (CMV status not recorded). Some clones in this sample may be carry-over from other donors' samples. Sample: cultured PBMCs, taken from culture after CMV antigen stimulation.

CDR3 loop: CASRREVYSNQPQHF. The CDR3 coding sequence is TGTGCCAGTAGACGGGAAGTCTATAGCAATCAGCCCCAGCATTTT. The rearrangement joins TRBV19 to TRBJ1-5, with no clear D. CDR3 length: 15 amino acids. Germline values: CDR1 LNHDA, CDR2 SQIVND (reference sequence). The V end lost 6 bases, the J end lost 0 bases, and 12 bases lay between the germline ends. Full variable domain (missing parts from reference TRBV19 and TRBJ1-5): DGGITQSPKYLFRKEGQNVTLSCEQNLNHDAMYWYRQDPGQGLRLIYYSQIVNDFQKGDIAEGYSVSREKKESFPLTVTSAQKNPTAFYLCASRREVYSNQPQHFGDGTRLSIL.